The rows below give T cell receptor beta chains drawn from one sample of a study. MiXCR, applied by TCRdb to the multiplex PCR reads, yields one record per CDR3 protein. The sample records over 600 distinct CDR3 sequences, around a third being singletons. Sequenced sample: memory CD4+ T cells sorted from blood. Source of these receptors: a female donor with breast cancer. Each CDR3 is given with its conserved first and last residue. The D gene is left open where the match is weak. Expanded clones are given a class, and other clones once, few, many or no size at all.

d_gene	abundance	v_gene	j_gene	CDR3aa	CDR3nt
-	large	TRBV12-3/TRBV12-4	TRBJ1-2	CASSSNLRNHGYTF	TGTGCCAGCAGCAGTAATTTAAGGAACCATGGCTACACCTTC
-	once	TRBV12-3/TRBV12-4	TRBJ1-2	CASRPTLHDYGYTF	TGTGCCAGCAGGCCAACCTTGCACGACTATGGCTACACCTTC
-	-	TRBV12-3/TRBV12-4	TRBJ1-2	CASSQVGEMAYGYTF	TGTGCCAGCAGTCAAGTAGGGGAGATGGCCTATGGCTACACCTTC
TRBD1	medium-sized	TRBV12-3/TRBV12-4	TRBJ1-2	CASSLSGQGLTYF	TGTGCCAGCAGTTTATCCGGACAGGGGCTAACTTACTTC
-	-	TRBV12-3/TRBV12-4	TRBJ1-2	CASSPYEERYGYTF	TGTGCCAGCAGTCCCTATGAAGAGCGCTATGGCTACACCTTC
-	few	TRBV12-3/TRBV12-4	TRBJ1-2	CASSQSANYGYTF	TGTGCCAGCAGCCAGTCAGCTAACTATGGCTACACCTTC
-	few	TRBV12-3/TRBV12-4	TRBJ1-2	CASSYGYRDGYTF	TGTGCCAGCAGTTATGGGTACAGGGATGGCTACACCTTC
TRBD1	few	TRBV12-3/TRBV12-4	TRBJ1-2	CASTSGQGYYGYTF	TGTGCCAGCACCTCGGGACAGGGCTACTATGGCTACACCTTC
-	large	TRBV12-3/TRBV12-4	TRBJ1-2	CASRSRQDGYTF	TGTGCCAGCAGATCCCGACAGGATGGCTACACCTTC
-	medium-sized	TRBV12-3/TRBV12-4	TRBJ1-2	CASSLKGHGYTF	TGTGCCAGCAGTTTAAAGGGACATGGCTACACCTTC
TRBD1	-	TRBV12-3/TRBV12-4	TRBJ1-2	CASRRQGIYGYTF	TGTGCCAGCAGACGACAGGGCATCTATGGCTACACCTTC
-	-	TRBV12-3/TRBV12-4	TRBJ1-2	CASSEDSNYGYTF	TGTGCCAGCAGCGAGGACTCTAACTATGGCTACACCTTC